This TCR beta chain was sequenced in a study of blood T cell repertoires in COVID-19. Study in general: Nucleic acid was either cDNA or gDNA, and it came from T cells, B-cell-depleted T cells, or PBMCs.

Germline lookup yields CDR1 SGHTA and CDR2 FQGNSA. Unmatched junction bases numbered 7, after V lost 7 bases and J lost 5 bases. CDR3 length: 15 amino acids. Those enrolled in Seattle joined during active infection and were followed longitudinally afterward. The repertoire was sequenced with immunoSEQ multiplex PCR; TCRdb's copy has only in-frame clones and lacks some. The sample records 250,000 to 350,000 clones, roughly 86% being singletons. This TCR was sampled from a woman in her twenties or thirties with COVID-19, enrolled during active disease. The sequenced sample consisted of peripheral blood. The genes are TRBV7-2 and TRBJ1-5; 11 bases align to TRBD1. CDR3 coding DNA: TGTGCCAGCATTCGAGGGGGACAGGGGGATCAGCCCCAGCATTTT. It is translated as CASIRGGQGDQPQHF.